There are a few counts of the clone carrying this TCR beta chain. Its target is unknown. This entry comes from a study of T cell repertoires in cytomegalovirus infection. Across the study: Both CMV infection and a matching HLA type were indicated by public TCR beta signatures.

TCRdb ran MiXCR on the reads and lists one entry per CDR3 protein. The sample yields 700,000 to 950,000 distinct CDR3 sequences, less than 35% seen once. This receptor was identified in a human donor in good health (CMV status not recorded). Some clones in this sample may be carry-over from other donors' samples. The sample was cultured CD8+ T cells from PBMCs, taken from culture after CMV antigen stimulation.

The CDR3 protein is CAISLGQGESYEQYF. CDR3 bases: TGTGCCATCAGCCTGGGACAGGGGGAATCCTACGAGCAGTACTTC. V is TRBV10-3 and J is TRBJ2-7; 11 nucleotides match TRBD1. V shed 6 bases, J shed 1 base, and the junction held 5 bases outside the gene matches. Germline loops: CDR1 ENHRY, CDR2 SYGVKD. The CDR3 has 15 residues.